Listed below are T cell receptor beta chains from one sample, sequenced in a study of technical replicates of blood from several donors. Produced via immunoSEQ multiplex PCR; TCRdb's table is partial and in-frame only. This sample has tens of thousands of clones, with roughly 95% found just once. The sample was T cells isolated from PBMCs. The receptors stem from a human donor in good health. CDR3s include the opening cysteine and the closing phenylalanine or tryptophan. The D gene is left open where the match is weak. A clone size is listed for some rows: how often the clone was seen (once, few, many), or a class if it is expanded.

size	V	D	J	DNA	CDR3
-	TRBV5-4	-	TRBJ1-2	TGTGCCAGCACCTACGAGAGCATCACCACTAACTATGGCTACACCTTC	CASTYESITTNYGYTF
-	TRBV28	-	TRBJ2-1	TGTGCCAGCGCTGGGGGGACAGACCTTTACAATGAGCAGTTCTTC	CASAGGTDLYNEQFF
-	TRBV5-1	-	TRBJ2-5	TGCGCCAGCAGCACAGGGCCACCCCAAGAGACCCAGTACTTC	CASSTGPPQETQYF
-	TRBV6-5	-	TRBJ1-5	TGTGCCAGCAGTTACTCGGGGCAGGGTGATCAGCCCCAGCATTTT	CASSYSGQGDQPQHF
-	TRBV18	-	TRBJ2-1	TGTGCCAGCTCACCAAGGCAGCAGGGAAACAATGAGCAGTTCTTC	CASSPRQQGNNEQFF
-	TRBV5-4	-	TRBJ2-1	TGTGCCAGCAGCCCGACCGGGGATGAGCAGTTCTTC	CASSPTGDEQFF
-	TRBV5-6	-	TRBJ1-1	TGTGCCAGCAGCTTGGGGAGTCAGCCGGAAGCTTTCTTT	CASSLGSQPEAFF
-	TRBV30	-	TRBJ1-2	TGTGCCTGCCTAAACAGGGCCAACTATGGCTACACCTTC	CACLNRANYGYTF
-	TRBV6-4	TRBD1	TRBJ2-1	TGTGCCAGCAGTGTAGGGACAGGGATGGTGGATGAGCAGTTCTTC	CASSVGTGMVDEQFF
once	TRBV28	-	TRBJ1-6	TGTGCCAGCAGTTTTATAGGGGGTTTTTCACCCCTCCACTTT	CASSFIGGFSPLHF
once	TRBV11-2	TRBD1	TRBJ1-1	TGTGCCAGCAGCTTAGATTGGCAGGGGGAGACTGAAGCTTTCTTT	CASSLDWQGETEAFF
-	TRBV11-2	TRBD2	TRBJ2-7	TGTGCCAGCAGCCCACCCGGGACTAGCGGATACGAGCAGTACTTC	CASSPPGTSGYEQYF
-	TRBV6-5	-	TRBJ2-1	TGTGCCAGCAGTTACTCGAGAAGGAGCTCCTACAATGAGCAGTTCTTC	CASSYSRRSSYNEQFF